A single sample gave rise to the 4 T cell receptor beta chains below, sequenced in a study of T cells in Graves' hyperthyroidism and ophthalmopathy. Amplification targeted TCR beta CDR3 regions from RNA transcripts. A set of HTBI primers served as the primers for a first-round RT-PCR of the TCR CDR3. Using its own MiXCR run on the multiplex PCR reads, TCRdb lists one record per CDR3 protein. The table includes about 500,000 distinct CDR3 sequences, approximately 15% detected once. What was sequenced was blood. All receptors come from a woman aged 18-29 years with Graves' hyperthyroidism.

This clonotype was recorded only once. The chain recombines TRBV12-3 or TRBV12-4 with TRBJ2-7; D may be TRBD1 (5 bases). V lost 4 bases and J lost 3, with 13 bases in between. This CDR3 has 14 residues. The CDR3 region is CASSYRRGVYEQYF. The CDR3 DNA reads as TGTGCCAGCAGTTACCGAAGGGGCGTCTACGAGCAGTACTTC.

The V call is TRBV6-5, the J call TRBJ1-5; D not certain. V was shortened by 2 bases and J by 3 bases, with 11 bases between the two germline ends. CDR3 length: 15 residues. Looked up from germline, CDR1 is MNHEY and CDR2 is SVGAGI. CDR3: CASSYRGPVNQPQHF. The CDR3 coding sequence is TGTGCCAGCAGTTACCGAGGCCCGGTCAATCAGCCCCAGCATTTT.

V and J are TRBV2 and TRBJ2-1, with unresolved D. Trimming removed 5 bases at V and 4 bases at J, with 9 bases between. This CDR3 is built from 13 residues. Germline CDR1 is SNHLY and CDR2 is FYNNEI. Written as DNA, the CDR3 is TGTGCCAGCAGTACCGGAATTTACAATGAGCAGTTCTTC. Protein: CASSTGIYNEQFF. Complete variable domain (other parts from reference TRBV2 and TRBJ2-1): EPEVTQTPSHQVTQMGQEVILRCVPISNHLYFYWYRQILGQKVEFLVSFYNNEISEKSEIFDDQFSVERPDGSNFTLKIRSTKLEDSAMYFCASSTGIYNEQFFGPGTRLTVL.

This chain links TRBV30 with TRBJ2-1, with D possibly matching TRBD2 (7 bases). Germline CDR1 GTSNPN, CDR2 SVGIG (reference sequence). The CDR3 extends over 12 amino acids. Trimming stripped 0 bases from V and 9 bases from J, with 9 bases between. For the CDR3, the DNA is TGTGCCTGGAGTGTGGGAGGGGGTGAGCAGTTCTTC. Residues: CAWSVGGGEQFF.